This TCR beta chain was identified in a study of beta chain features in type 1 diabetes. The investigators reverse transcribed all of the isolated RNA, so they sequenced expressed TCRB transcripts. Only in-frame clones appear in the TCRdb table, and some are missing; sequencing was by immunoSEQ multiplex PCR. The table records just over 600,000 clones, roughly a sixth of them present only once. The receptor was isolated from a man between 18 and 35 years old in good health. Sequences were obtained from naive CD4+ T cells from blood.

The CDR3 DNA follows: TGTGCCACCAGGACAGGAGGTTCCTACGAGCAGTACTTC. Translating it yields CATRTGGSYEQYF. V is TRBV15 and J is TRBJ2-7; TRBD1 might be the D (6 bases). Per the germline V gene, CDR1 is LNHNV and CDR2 is YYDKDF (reference sequence). Trimming removed 6 bases at V and 1 base at J, with 10 bases between. The CDR3 has 13 amino acids.